This T cell receptor beta chain appears in the sequencing data of a study of identical twins. Findings and limits, study-wide: Insertion counts were lower in abundant cord blood beta clonotypes, a trend that memory repertoires did not show. Weaker excess sharing between twins was seen in beta out-of-frame sequences. A cross-sectional statistical analysis, not follow-up of the same donors, supported the conclusions.

Many counts were recorded for this clonotype. Its antigen is as yet unknown. TCRdb reprocessed the 5' RACE reads with MiXCR, giving one entry per CDR3 protein. The sample records about 700,000 distinct CDR3 sequences, 5.5% to 6.5% being singletons. Germline V gene sequence: CDR1 SQVTM, CDR2 ANQGSEA. With 3 bases removed from V and 0 bases from J, the gap between germline ends came to 15 bases. This CDR3 is 16 amino acids long. The sequencing input was naive T cells sorted from blood. The chain recombines TRBV29-1 with TRBJ2-1; no firm D call. This TCR derives from a man aged 18 to 35 in good health. CDR3 DNA: TGCAGCGTTGAGAGCTACAGACATAGCTCCTACAATGAGCAGTTCTTC. Protein sequence: CSVESYRHSSYNEQFF.